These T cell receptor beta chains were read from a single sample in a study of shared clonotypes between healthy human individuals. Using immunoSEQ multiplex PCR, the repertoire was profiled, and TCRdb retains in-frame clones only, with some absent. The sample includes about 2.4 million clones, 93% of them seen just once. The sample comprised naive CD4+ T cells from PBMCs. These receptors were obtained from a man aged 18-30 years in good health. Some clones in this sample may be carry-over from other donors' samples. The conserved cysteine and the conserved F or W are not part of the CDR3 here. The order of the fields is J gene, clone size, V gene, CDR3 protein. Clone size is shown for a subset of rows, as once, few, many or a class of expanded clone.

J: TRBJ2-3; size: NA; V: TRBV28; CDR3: ASSWRLNSQY
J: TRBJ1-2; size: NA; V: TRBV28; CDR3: ASSAAFVLGVSYGYT
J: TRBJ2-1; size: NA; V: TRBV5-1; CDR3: ASSWGAGSYNEQF
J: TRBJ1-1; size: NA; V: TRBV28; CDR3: ASREGNTEAF
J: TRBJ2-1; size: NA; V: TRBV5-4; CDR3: ASSQPGLAAEQF
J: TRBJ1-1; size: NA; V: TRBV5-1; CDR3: ASSPRTGGTEAF
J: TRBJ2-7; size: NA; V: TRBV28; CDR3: ASSHQTYEQY
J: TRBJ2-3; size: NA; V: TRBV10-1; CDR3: ASSGQLTDTQY
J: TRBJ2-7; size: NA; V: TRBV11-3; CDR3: ASSSGTGGPYEQY
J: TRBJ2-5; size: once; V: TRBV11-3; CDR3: ASSGGGQETQY
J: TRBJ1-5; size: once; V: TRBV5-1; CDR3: ASSSETGGNQPQH
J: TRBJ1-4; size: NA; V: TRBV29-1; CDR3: SVARTGGDEKLF
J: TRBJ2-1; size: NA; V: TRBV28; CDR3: ASSRPSATYNEQF
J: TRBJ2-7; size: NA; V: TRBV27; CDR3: ASSFKATSQFYEQY
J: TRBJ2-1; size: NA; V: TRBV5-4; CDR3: ASGPTGTRTGEQF
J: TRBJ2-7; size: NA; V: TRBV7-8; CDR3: ASSPTTGYEQY
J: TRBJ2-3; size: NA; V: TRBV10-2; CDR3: ATSPVGLAGVDTQY
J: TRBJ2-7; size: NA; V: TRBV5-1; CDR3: ASSLRGLVGYGQY
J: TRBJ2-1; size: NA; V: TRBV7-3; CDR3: ASSLGPVSSYNEQF
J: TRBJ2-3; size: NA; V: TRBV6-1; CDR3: ASSELLAGADTQY
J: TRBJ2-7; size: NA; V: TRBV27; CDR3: ASSLSRDSYEQY
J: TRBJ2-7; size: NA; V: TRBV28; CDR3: ASSFSGREQY
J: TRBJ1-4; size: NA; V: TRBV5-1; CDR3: ASSLIGGVGEKLF
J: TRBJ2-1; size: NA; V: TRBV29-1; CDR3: SVGGYNEQF
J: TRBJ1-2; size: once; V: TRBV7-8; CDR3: ASSLEAGVNYGYT
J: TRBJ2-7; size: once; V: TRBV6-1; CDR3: ATTDRPLGEQY
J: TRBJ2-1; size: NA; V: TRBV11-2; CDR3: ASSLQTGRNEQF
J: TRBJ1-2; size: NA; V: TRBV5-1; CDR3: ASSLERANYGYT
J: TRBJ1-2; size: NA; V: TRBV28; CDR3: ASSPRDRFPYGYT
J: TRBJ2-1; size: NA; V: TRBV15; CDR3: ATSPSGSSYNEQF
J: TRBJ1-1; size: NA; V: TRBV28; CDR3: ASSSSMSEAF
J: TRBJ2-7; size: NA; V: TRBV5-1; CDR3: ASSLAGVYEQY
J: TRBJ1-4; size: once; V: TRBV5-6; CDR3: ASSLLITPQEKLF
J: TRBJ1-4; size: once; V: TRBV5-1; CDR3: ASSFVGDEKLF
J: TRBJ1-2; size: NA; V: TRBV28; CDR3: ASSPNRGYGYT
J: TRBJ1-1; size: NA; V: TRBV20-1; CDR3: SAEGPEAF
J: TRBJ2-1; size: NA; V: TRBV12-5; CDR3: ASGRLAGVRSYNEQF
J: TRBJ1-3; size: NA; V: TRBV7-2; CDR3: AGGGVAGNTIY
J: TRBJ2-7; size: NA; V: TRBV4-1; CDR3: ASSPGLALREQY
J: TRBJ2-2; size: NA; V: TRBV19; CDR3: ASSLWGRNTGELF
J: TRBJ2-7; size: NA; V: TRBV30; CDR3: AWSVPGQGNEQY
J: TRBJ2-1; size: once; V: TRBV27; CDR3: ASSLSKVAGFGSYNEQF
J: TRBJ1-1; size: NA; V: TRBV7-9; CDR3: ASSATASMNTEAF
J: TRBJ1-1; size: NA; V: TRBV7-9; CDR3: ASRDNSPLNTEAF
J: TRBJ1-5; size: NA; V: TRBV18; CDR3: ASSRGYSNQPQH
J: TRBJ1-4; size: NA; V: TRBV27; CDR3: ASSTRQGLREKLF
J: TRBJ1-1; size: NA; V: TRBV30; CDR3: AWSGQGDTEAF
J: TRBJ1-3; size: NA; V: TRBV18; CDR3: ASSTGGQGNTIY
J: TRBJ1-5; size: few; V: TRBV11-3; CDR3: ASSSNQPQH
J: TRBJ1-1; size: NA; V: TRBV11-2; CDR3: ASSFGGWGTEAF
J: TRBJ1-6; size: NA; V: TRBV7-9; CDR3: ASSLTTLH
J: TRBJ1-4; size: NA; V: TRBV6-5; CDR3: ASSVGTGNEKLF